These 21 T cell receptor beta chains were sequenced from one sample in a study of T cell repertoires in cytomegalovirus infection. TCRdb fed the reads into MiXCR, producing one record per CDR3 protein. The data contain 50,000 to 65,000 distinct CDR3 sequences, roughly 20% of them singletons. These TCRs' antigens remain unknown. Specimen: CD8+ T cells from cultured PBMCs, collected from culture after CMV antigen stimulation. The receptors come from a human donor in good health (CMV status not recorded). Some clones in this sample may be carry-over from other donors' samples.

The chain uses TRBV7-9 and TRBJ1-1, with a tentative D call TRBD1 (5 bases). V lost 5 bases and J lost 6, with 7 bases in between. The CDR3 contains 11 residues. The V gene's germline CDR1 is SEHNR and CDR2 FQNEAQ (reference sequence). The CDR3 is CASSPGAEAFF. CDR3 coding DNA: TGTGCCAGCAGCCCGGGGGCTGAAGCTTTCTTT.

This chain connects TRBV12-3 or TRBV12-4 to TRBJ2-3, with 9 nucleotides matching TRBD2. CDR3 size: 14 residues. With 5 bases clipped from V and 1 base from J, the junction kept 1 base outside the gene matches. In DNA form, the CDR3 reads TGTGCCAGCAGTCGACTAGCGGGCACAGATACGCAGTATTTT. Protein product: CASSRLAGTDTQYF.

The chain joins TRBV7-8 to TRBJ1-2, with D possibly TRBD1 on 6 matching bases. V lost 4 bases, J lost 4 bases, and 16 bases lay in between. Germline V gives CDR1 SGHVS, CDR2 FQNEAQ. The CDR3 has 15 amino acids. CDR3 sequence (DNA): TGTGCCAGCAGCTCGTTTCTCGGACAGCTCTATGGCTACACCTTC. Protein sequence: CASSSFLGQLYGYTF.

V and J are TRBV11-1 and TRBJ1-1; TRBD1 matches at 10 bases. V was pared by 4 bases and J by 5 bases, with 10 bases of the junction left unmatched. Germline values: CDR1 SGHAT, CDR2 FQDESV (reference sequence). The CDR3 runs to 16 residues. CDR3 sequence: CASSSIYSGQGTEAFF. The CDR3 DNA is TGTGCCAGCAGCTCTATATACTCGGGACAGGGGACTGAAGCTTTCTTT.

The CDR3 nucleotides read TGTGCCAGCAGCTTAGGGTTCAGGGGCCCCGGGCGTGGCTACACCTTC. Protein sequence: CASSLGFRGPGRGYTF. V is TRBV7-2 and J is TRBJ1-2; tentatively, D is TRBD1 (6 bases). Trimming shortened V by 1 base and J by 7 bases, and 19 bases separated the two germline ends. The germline gives CDR1 SGHTA, CDR2 FQGNSA. CDR3 length equals 16 residues.

This clonotype occurred a few times. This chain uses TRBV6-2 or TRBV6-3 with TRBJ2-7; possibly TRBD2 for D (6 bases). The V gene lost 8 bases and the J gene lost 2 bases, with 13 bases spanning the gap. The CDR3 spans 13 residues. CDR1 and CDR2 from the germline V gene are MNHEY and SVGEGT. The CDR3: CASCDSGTYEQYF. Here the CDR3 DNA reads TGTGCCAGCTGCGATAGCGGAACCTACGAGCAGTACTTC.

This clonotype was seen a few times. The gene calls are TRBV7-9 and TRBJ2-1; D possibly corresponds to TRBD1 (5 bases). CDR1 is SEHNR and CDR2 is FQNEAQ in the germline V gene (reference sequence). CDR3 size: 9 residues. V lost 10 bases to trimming and J lost 10 bases, with 8 bases between them. CDR3 amino acids: CATGQEQFF. CDR3 DNA sequence: TGTGCCACCGGACAAGAGCAGTTCTTC.

The gene calls are TRBV6-6 and TRBJ2-5; D possibly corresponds to TRBD1 (6 bases). The germline V gene has CDR1 MNHNY and CDR2 SVGAGI (reference sequence). V lost 10 bases, J lost 1 base, and 19 bases lay in between. This CDR3 contains 15 residues. The CDR3: CATTVNQGTQETQYF. CDR3 bases: TGTGCCACCACCGTTAACCAGGGGACCCAAGAGACCCAGTACTTC.

The chain carries TRBV7-8 and TRBJ2-1, with D tentatively TRBD1 (6 bases). The CDR3 has 14 residues. Germline CDR1 and CDR2: SGHVS and FQNEAQ. The V and J ends lost 3 bases and 5 bases respectively, with 11 bases between them. The CDR3 DNA follows: TGTGCCAGCAGCTTCTCGGGACAAAACAATGAGCAGTTCTTC. Translation gives CASSFSGQNNEQFF.

The chain joins TRBV13 to TRBJ2-5; D might be TRBD1 (6 bases). V was clipped by 3 bases and J by 5 bases, with 16 bases between them. The germline CDR1 and CDR2 sequences are PRHDT and FYEKMQ (reference sequence). The CDR3 extends over 15 amino acids. This CDR3 is CASSFGPNRGETQYF. For the CDR3, the DNA is TGTGCCAGCAGCTTTGGCCCTAATAGGGGGGAGACCCAGTACTTC.

The chain combines TRBV6-6 with TRBJ1-2; tentative D call: TRBD1 (5 bases). Germline values: CDR1 MNHNY, CDR2 SVGAGI (reference sequence). CDR3 length: 15 residues. The V end lost 0 bases, the J end lost 8 bases, and 16 bases lay between the germline ends. CDR3 loop: CASSYSETVFEGYTF. DNA of the CDR3: TGTGCCAGCAGTTACTCGGAGACAGTCTTTGAAGGCTACACCTTC.

The sample holds many counts of this clonotype. CDR3 in amino acids: CASSYGPYEQYF. The CDR3, as DNA: TGTGCCAGCAGCTACGGACCCTACGAGCAGTACTTC. V is TRBV7-2 and J is TRBJ2-7; D is uncertain. Per germline, CDR1 SGHTA and CDR2 FQGNSA. The CDR3 runs to 12 residues. The V gene lost 4 bases and the J gene lost 2 bases, with 6 bases spanning the gap.

The rearrangement uses TRBV11-3 and TRBJ2-2; D ambiguous. Trimming cost V 1 base and J 1 base, with 7 bases left between them. The CDR3 runs 15 residues. Germline V gene sequence: CDR1 SGHNT, CDR2 YENEEA. CDR3 DNA: TGTGCCAGCAGCTTAGGGCAGGAGAACACCGGGGAGCTGTTTTTT. Residues: CASSLGQENTGELFF.

The rearrangement joins TRBV4-1 to TRBJ2-7, with 8 bases aligning to TRBD1. V lost 2 bases and J lost 2; bases outside the gene matches: 2. CDR3 length: 14 amino acids. CDR1 and CDR2 (germline): MGHRA, YSYEKL. This CDR3 is CASSQWGQAYEQYF. The CDR3 DNA reads as TGCGCCAGCAGCCAATGGGGACAGGCCTACGAGCAGTACTTC.

This clonotype was seen a handful of times. The chain employs TRBV6-4 and TRBJ2-3; 8 positions agree with TRBD2. The length of the CDR3 is 15 residues. Germline trimming cut 0 bases from V and 3 bases from J; bases unmatched to any gene: 2. CDR1 is MRHNA and CDR2 is SNTAGT in the germline V gene. CDR3 nucleotide sequence: TGTGCCAGCAGTGACTCAGGCGGGGGGACAGATACGCAGTATTTT. Protein: CASSDSGGGTDTQYF.

In DNA, the CDR3 is TGTGCCAGCAACAACGAGGGACAGGGTCCTTACGAGCAGTACTTC. Translated, it gives CASNNEGQGPYEQYF. The chain employs TRBV28 and TRBJ2-7, with 9 bases that match TRBD1. The CDR3 covers 15 residues. V lost 7 bases, J lost 4 bases, and 11 bases stayed unmatched. Germline V gene data show CDR1 as MDHEN and CDR2 as SYDVKM. Together with reference TRBV28 and TRBJ2-7, the CDR3 gives the full variable domain: DVKVTQSSRYLVKRTGEKVFLECVQDMDHENMFWYRQDPGLGLRLIYFSYDVKMKEKGDIPEGYSVSREKKERFSLILESASTNQTSMYLCASNNEGQGPYEQYFGPGTRLTVT.

CDR3 protein: CASSLRQVNTGELFF. The CDR3 DNA reads TGTGCCAGCAGCCTCCGACAGGTTAACACCGGGGAGCTGTTTTTT. The chain carries TRBV7-2 and TRBJ2-2, with D tentatively TRBD1 (6 bases). The germline gives CDR1 SGHTA, CDR2 FQGNSA. Trimming removed 5 bases at V and 2 bases at J, with 12 bases between. There are 15 residues in the CDR3.

The chain has TRBV6-5 and TRBJ1-2, with D perhaps matching TRBD1 (6 bases). V was pared by 0 bases and J by 3 bases, with 14 bases between. CDR3 length equals 16 residues. Germline CDR1 and CDR2: MNHEY and SVGAGI. CDR3 amino acids: CASSYSPGQEYYGYTF. The CDR3 DNA sequence: TGTGCCAGCAGTTACTCACCGGGACAAGAGTACTATGGCTACACCTTC.

The CDR3 spells CASSYQKDNSGNTIYF. The CDR3 bases are TGTGCCAGCAGCTACCAAAAAGACAACTCTGGAAACACCATATATTTT. This sequence joins TRBV11-3 and TRBJ1-3, with D uncertain. V was shortened by 4 bases and J by 0 bases, with 13 bases between the two germline ends. The germline V gene encodes CDR1 SGHNT and CDR2 YENEEA. The CDR3 runs 16 residues. The full variable domain, with the rest looked up from reference TRBV11-3 and TRBJ1-3, is EAGVVQSPRYKIIEKKQPVAFWCNPISGHNTLYWYLQNLGQGPELLIRYENEEAVDDSQLPKDRFSAERLKGVDSTLKIQPAELGDSAVYLCASSYQKDNSGNTIYFGEGSWLTVV.

The chain recombines TRBV4-3 with TRBJ1-5; weak D call: TRBD1 (6 bases). The germline gives CDR1 LGHNA, CDR2 YSLEER. V lost 1 base and J 5 bases, leaving 15 bases between the germline ends. CDR3 length equals 16 residues. CDR3 coding DNA: TGCGCCAGCAGCCAAGGTCGGACAGCTTTTGATCAGCCCCAGCATTTT. This translates into CASSQGRTAFDQPQHF.

The chain couples TRBV27 to TRBJ1-1, with D unclear. CDR1 and CDR2 from the germline V gene are MNHEY and SMNVEV (reference sequence). Between the trimmed V and J ends, which lost 10 bases and 3 bases, there was a span of 21 bases. The CDR3 has 15 amino acids. In DNA form, the CDR3 reads TGTGCCAATTCGTTGGGTTTGGGCAGATACACTGAAGCTTTCTTT. Translating it yields CANSLGLGRYTEAFF.